The following is a TCR beta chain sequence with its context. The target antigen is unknown. Trimming took off 3 bases at V and 5 bases at J, with 14 bases between the two ends. The CDR3 totals 14 residues. Germline V CDR1 and CDR2: MDHEN, SYDVKM. These data originate in a study of T cell responses to AZD1222 COVID-19 vaccine. Findings and caveats of the study: Most donors were white British, females outnumbered males, and clonal diversity was possibly underestimated. Among AZD1222 vaccinees, only six were seropositive at baseline.

Libraries were prepared by immunoSEQ multiplex PCR; TCRdb keeps only in-frame clonotypes and omits some of them. This table holds around 260,000 clones, over 90% found once. Material: peripheral blood, obtained on day 0 of AZD1222 vaccination. The chain uses TRBV28 and TRBJ2-7; tentatively, D is TRBD1 (6 bases). This sequence originates from an adult in good health. The CDR3 coding sequence is TGTGCCAGCAGTTTTCCAGGGGTGTCCCACGAGCAGTACTTC. It codes for CASSFPGVSHEQYF. Filled out from reference TRBV28 and TRBJ2-7, the complete variable domain reads DVKVTQSSRYLVKRTGEKVFLECVQDMDHENMFWYRQDPGLGLRLIYFSYDVKMKEKGDIPEGYSVSREKKERFSLILESASTNQTSMYLCASSFPGVSHEQYFGPGTRLTVT.